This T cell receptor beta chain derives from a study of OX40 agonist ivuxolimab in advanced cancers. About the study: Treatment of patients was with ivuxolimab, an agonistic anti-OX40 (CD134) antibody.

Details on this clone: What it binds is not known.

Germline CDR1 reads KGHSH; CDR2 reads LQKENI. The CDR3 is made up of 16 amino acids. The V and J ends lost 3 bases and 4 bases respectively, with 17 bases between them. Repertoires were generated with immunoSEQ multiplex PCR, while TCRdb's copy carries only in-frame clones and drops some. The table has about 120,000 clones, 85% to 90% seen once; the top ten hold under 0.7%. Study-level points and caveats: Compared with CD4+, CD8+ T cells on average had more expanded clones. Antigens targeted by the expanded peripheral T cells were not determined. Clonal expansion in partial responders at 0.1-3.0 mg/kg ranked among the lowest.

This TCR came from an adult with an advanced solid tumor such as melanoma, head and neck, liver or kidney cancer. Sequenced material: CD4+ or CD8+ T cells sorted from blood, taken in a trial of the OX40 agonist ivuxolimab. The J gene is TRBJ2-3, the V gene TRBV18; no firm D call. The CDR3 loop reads CASSPGSKGVADTQYF. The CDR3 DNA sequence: TGTGCCAGCTCACCTGGCTCCAAAGGAGTAGCAGATACGCAGTATTTT.